This TCR beta chain was recorded in a study of T cells after yellow fever vaccination. Study at large: Any fraction with a low cell number was prepared using SMART-Seq v4 Ultra Low Input.

Germline V gives CDR1 MNHEY, CDR2 SVGEGT. The junction had 4 bases not matched to a gene; V was cut back by 6 bases and J by 0 bases. This CDR3 has 15 amino acids. Study-wide results and limits: A small proportion of clonotypes was detected in both the CD4 and CD8 compartments. Most clones from primary vaccination were detected again post-booster (96% CD4, around 88% CD8). From the bulk population, abundant clonotypes could contaminate and appear within FACS-sorted repertoires.

TCRdb called the 5' RACE reads again in MiXCR, with one record for every CDR3 protein. Of 300,000 to 400,000 distinct CDR3 sequences in the sample, 8.7% were seen once. This clonotype was seen more than once but under ten times. Its cognate antigen is unknown. The chain employs TRBV6-2 or TRBV6-3 and TRBJ2-2, with 7 bases lining up with TRBD2. The sample consisted of PBMCs, taken on the day of the first yellow fever vaccination. The sequence derives from a man between 18 and 35 years old who received the YFV17D yellow fever vaccine. CDR3 nucleotide sequence: TGTGCCAGCAGCACGGGGGGAACGAACACCGGGGAGCTGTTTTTT. Amino acids: CASSTGGTNTGELFF.